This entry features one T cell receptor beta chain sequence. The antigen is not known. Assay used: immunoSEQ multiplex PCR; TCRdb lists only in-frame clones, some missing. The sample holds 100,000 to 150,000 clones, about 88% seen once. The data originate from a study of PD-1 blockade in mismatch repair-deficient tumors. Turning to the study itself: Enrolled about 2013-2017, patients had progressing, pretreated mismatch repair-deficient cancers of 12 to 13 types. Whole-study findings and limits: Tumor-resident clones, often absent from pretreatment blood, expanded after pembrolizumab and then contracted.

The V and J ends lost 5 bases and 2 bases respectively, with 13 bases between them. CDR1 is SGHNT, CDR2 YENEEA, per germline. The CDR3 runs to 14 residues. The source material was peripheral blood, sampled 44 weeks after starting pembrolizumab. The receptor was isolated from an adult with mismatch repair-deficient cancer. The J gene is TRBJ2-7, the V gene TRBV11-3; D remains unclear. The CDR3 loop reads CASSPARRAYEQYF. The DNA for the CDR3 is TGTGCCAGCAGCCCCGCCAGGAGAGCCTACGAGCAGTACTTC.